The 15 T cell receptor beta chains presented below share a single source sample, sequenced in a study of cytomegalovirus exposure and HLA in healthy donors. This PCR relied on a set of 60 Vbeta primers and 13 Jbeta primers. Some clones are missing from TCRdb's copy, which holds only in-frame ones; the method was immunoSEQ multiplex PCR. The table records 200,000 to 250,000 clones, around 80% of them present only once. The specimen sequenced was PBMCs. The receptors shown here come from a woman aged 55-70 years in good health and CMV-seropositive.

This sequence joins TRBV30 and TRBJ1-2; D not resolved. CDR1 and CDR2 (germline): GTSNPN, SVGIG (reference sequence). Trimming removed 3 bases at V and 2 bases at J, with 16 bases between. This CDR3 contains 15 residues. The CDR3 is CAWSPRGGPNYGYTF. The CDR3 nucleotides are TGTGCCTGGAGCCCCCGAGGAGGGCCAAACTATGGCTACACCTTC.

The chain uses TRBV5-1 and TRBJ2-3; possible D gene TRBD1, 5 bases. CDR1 is SGHRS and CDR2 is YFSETQ in the germline V gene. This CDR3 region has 15 residues. With 6 bases removed from V and 2 bases from J, the gap between germline ends came to 16 bases. The CDR3 DNA follows: TGCGCCAGCAACCAGGGCGATTCAGTCACAGATACGCAGTATTTT. This encodes CASNQGDSVTDTQYF.

Concerning this clone itself: This sample includes further DNA sequences coding for the same CDR3. The chain couples TRBV5-1 to TRBJ2-3; 8 bases line up with TRBD1. Germline V gene lookup returns CDR1 SGHRS and CDR2 YFSETQ. The CDR3 sequence is 15 residues long. With 3 bases clipped from V and 0 bases from J, the junction kept 3 bases outside the gene matches. CDR3: CASSSGTGSTDTQYF. Here the CDR3 DNA reads TGCGCCAGCAGCTCCGGGACAGGTAGCACAGATACGCAGTATTTT.

The rearrangement joins TRBV7-8 to TRBJ2-2; TRBD1 agrees at 7 bases. From germline, CDR1 is SGHVS and CDR2 FQNEAQ. CDR3 length equals 16 residues. Losses at the gene ends were 4 bases for V and 2 bases for J; bases not matched to a gene: 7. The CDR3 nucleotides are TGTGCCAGCAGCTACCTACGGGACAGCAACACCGGGGAGCTGTTTTTT. Its translation is CASSYLRDSNTGELFF.

The CDR3 sequence: CASSAGTGVGNEQFF. In DNA form, the CDR3 reads TGTGCCAGCTCCGCCGGGACAGGGGTGGGCAATGAGCAGTTCTTC. This rearrangement joins TRBV18 to TRBJ2-1; TRBD1 agrees at 10 bases. The V gene end was trimmed by 6 bases and the J gene end by 6 bases; junction bases not matched to a gene: 8. CDR3 size: 15 residues. CDR1 is KGHSH, CDR2 LQKENI, per germline.

CDR3 DNA: TGCGCCAGCAGCTTCAGGGGTGGATGGGACAATGAGCAGTTCTTC. It specifies CASSFRGGWDNEQFF. The rearrangement uses TRBV5-1 and TRBJ2-1; tentatively, D is TRBD1 (6 bases). The V end was cut by 2 bases, the J end by 5 bases, with 14 bases between. Looked up from germline, CDR1 is SGHRS and CDR2 is YFSETQ. This CDR3 contains 15 residues.

This clone has a handful of counts. V and J are TRBV19 and TRBJ1-3; D gene unclear. The germline CDR1 and CDR2 sequences are LNHDA and SQIVND (reference sequence). The CDR3 sequence is 14 residues long. Trimming left V 5 bases short and J 1 base short, with 9 bases between. The CDR3 DNA follows: TGTGCCAGTAGTCGCTTACTTTCTGGAAACACCATATATTTT. Translated, it gives CASSRLLSGNTIYF.

This clone was found a few times. The chain has TRBV6-1 and TRBJ2-5; D unresolved. Gene TRBJ2-7 matches the end of the DNA better, so the J call may be wrong. The CDR3 length is 13 residues. The germline V gene has CDR1 MNHNS and CDR2 SASEGT. The CDR3 reads CASSELSRIEQYF. The CDR3 coding sequence is TGTGCCAGCAGTGAATTATCCCGAATCGAGCAGTACTTC.

The chain couples TRBV5-8 to TRBJ1-5; weak D call: TRBD1 (6 bases). The length of the CDR3 is 13 residues. Trimming removed 4 bases from V and 7 bases from J, with 12 bases in between. The germline CDR1 and CDR2 sequences are SGHTS and YDEGEE. DNA of the CDR3: TGTGCCAGCAGCGCCGGACAGAGGCAGCCCCAGCATTTT. It is translated as CASSAGQRQPQHF.

The rearrangement links TRBV30 to TRBJ1-5; a weak D match, TRBD1 (6 bases). With 5 bases removed from V and 6 bases from J, the gap between germline ends came to 14 bases. The CDR3 extends over 13 amino acids. Germline V gene data show CDR1 as GTSNPN and CDR2 as SVGIG (reference sequence). The CDR3 DNA reads TGTGCCTGGGATCTGGGGGCGAGTCAGCCCCAGCATTTT. It encodes CAWDLGASQPQHF.

This sequence joins TRBV9 and TRBJ2-7; 14 positions match TRBD2. The junction had 2 bases not matched to a gene; V was cut back by 3 bases and J by 3 bases. The CDR3 loop spans 15 amino acids. Germline values: CDR1 SGDLS, CDR2 YYNGEE. This CDR3 reads CASSGGLAGGYEQYF. The CDR3 bases are TGTGCCAGCAGCGGAGGACTAGCGGGAGGCTACGAGCAGTACTTC.

The chain recombines TRBV2 with TRBJ2-7, with 8 bases lining up with TRBD2. The trim removed 6 bases at V and 2 bases at J, leaving 12 bases unmatched. Germline lookup yields CDR1 SNHLY and CDR2 FYNNEI. There are 16 residues in the CDR3. Written as DNA, the CDR3 is TGTGCCAGCAGCAACCCTCGGGGGGGCCGTGCCTACGAGCAGTACTTC. It is translated as CASSNPRGGRAYEQYF.

V gene TRBV19 combines with J gene TRBJ1-1, with TRBD1 matching 7 bases. CDR1 LNHDA and CDR2 SQIVND come from the germline V gene (reference sequence). CDR3 length equals 14 residues. The V gene end was trimmed by 5 bases and the J gene end by 4 bases; junction bases not matched to a gene: 7. The DNA for the CDR3 is TGTGCCAGTAGTGTGGACAGGAGGGGCACTGAAGCTTTCTTT. Its translation: CASSVDRRGTEAFF.

This clone was counted a few times. An end of the junction does not agree with germline; a read error may underlie this. The chain has TRBV20-1 and TRBJ1-2, with TRBD1 matching over 7 bases. Germline CDR1 is DFQATT and CDR2 is SNEGSKA (reference sequence). The CDR3 extends over 11 amino acids. CDR3 coding DNA: TGCAGTGCTATACAAGGACAGGCCCGGAACTTC. Translated, it gives CSAIQGQARNF.

The chain recombines TRBV6-4 with TRBJ1-2, with 10 bases aligning to TRBD1. CDR3 length equals 12 residues. The germline V gene encodes CDR1 MRHNA and CDR2 SNTAGT. J lost 7 bases, V lost 10 bases, and 6 bases had no gene match. This chain's CDR3 is CATTRDRGGYTF. CDR3 sequence (DNA): TGTGCCACGACAAGGGACAGGGGTGGCTACACCTTC.